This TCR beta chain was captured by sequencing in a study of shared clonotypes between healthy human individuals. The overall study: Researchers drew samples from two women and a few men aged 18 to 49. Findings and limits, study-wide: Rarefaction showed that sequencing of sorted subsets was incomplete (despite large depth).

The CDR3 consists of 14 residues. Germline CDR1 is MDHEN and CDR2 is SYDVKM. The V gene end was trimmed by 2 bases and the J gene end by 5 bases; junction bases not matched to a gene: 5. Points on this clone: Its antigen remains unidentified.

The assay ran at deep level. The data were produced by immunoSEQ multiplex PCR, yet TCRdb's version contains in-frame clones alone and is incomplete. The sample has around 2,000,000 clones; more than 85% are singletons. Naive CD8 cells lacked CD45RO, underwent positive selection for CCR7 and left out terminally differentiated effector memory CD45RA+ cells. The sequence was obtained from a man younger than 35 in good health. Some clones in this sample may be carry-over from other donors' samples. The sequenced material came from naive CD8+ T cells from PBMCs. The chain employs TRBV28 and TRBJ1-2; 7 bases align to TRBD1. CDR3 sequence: CASSLTGEVYGYTF. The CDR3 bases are TGTGCCAGCAGTTTAACAGGGGAGGTGTATGGCTACACCTTC.